These 8 T cell receptor beta chains originate from one sample sequenced in a study of T cell repertoires in cytomegalovirus infection. One entry per CDR3 protein results from TCRdb running MiXCR on the reads. In the table there are fewer than 550,000 distinct CDR3 sequences, around 27% of which are singletons. The sample was PBMCs. These receptors originate from a human donor in good health (CMV status not recorded). Some clones in this sample may be carry-over from other donors' samples.

This clonotype was picked up many times. V gene TRBV7-9 combines with J gene TRBJ2-3; 9 nucleotides line up with TRBD2. The junction had 6 bases not matched to a gene; V was cut back by 0 bases and J by 2 bases. The length of the CDR3 is 17 residues. CDR1 and CDR2 (germline): SEHNR, FQNEAQ (reference sequence). The CDR3 is CASSLATSGPLTDTQYF. The CDR3, as DNA: TGTGCCAGCAGCTTAGCAACTAGCGGGCCCCTCACAGATACGCAGTATTTT. The full variable domain, rest sourced from reference TRBV7-9 and TRBJ2-3, is DTGVSQNPRHKITKRGQNVTFRCDPISEHNRLYWYRQTLGQGPEFLTYFQNEAQLEKSRLLSDRFSAERPKGSFSTLEIQRTEQGDSAMYLCASSLATSGPLTDTQYFGPGTRLTVL.

This clonotype was detected a few times. The chain is built from TRBV7-9 and TRBJ2-3; D perhaps matches TRBD2 (6 bases). V was clipped by 5 bases and J by 2 bases, with 14 bases between them. Germline V gives CDR1 SEHNR, CDR2 FQNEAQ (reference sequence). The CDR3 is 15 residues long. CDR3 residues: CASSPPGSVTDTQYF. CDR3 nucleotides: TGTGCCAGCAGCCCCCCCGGGAGCGTCACAGATACGCAGTATTTT.

The chain combines TRBV28 with TRBJ2-4, with a possible D match to TRBD2 (6 bases). V lost 4 bases and J 13 bases, leaving 11 bases between the germline ends. Per the germline V gene, CDR1 is MDHEN and CDR2 is SYDVKM. The CDR3 is 11 residues long. CDR3 coding DNA: TGTGCCAGCAGTTCATCCCGGGGGCAGTACTTC. Translating gives CASSSSRGQYF.

This sequence joins TRBV28 and TRBJ2-1, with 8 bases aligning to TRBD2. The CDR3 length is 15 residues. The ends lost 7 bases at V and 2 bases at J; junction bases unmatched: 7. Germline CDR1 is MDHEN and CDR2 is SYDVKM. The CDR3 is CASTSGGNPYNEQFF. The DNA of the CDR3 is TGTGCCAGCACCTCGGGAGGGAACCCCTACAATGAGCAGTTCTTC.

Ten or more counts support this clonotype. The rearrangement links TRBV7-2 to TRBJ1-1, with D unclear. V dropped 8 bases and J dropped 6 bases, with 10 bases sitting between them. The CDR3 is 11 amino acids. Germline V gene sequence: CDR1 SGHTA, CDR2 FQGNSA. CDR3 nucleotides: TGTGCCAGCGGGGAGGGCCCTGAAGCTTTCTTT. This codes for CASGEGPEAFF.

At least ten counts were recorded for this clonotype. The chain links TRBV7-2 to TRBJ2-7; maybe TRBD2 (5 bases). The germline V gene encodes CDR1 SGHTA and CDR2 FQGNSA. Trimming stripped 5 bases from V and 4 bases from J, with 9 bases between. The CDR3 length is 12 residues. The CDR3 region is CASSGERYEQYF. CDR3 nucleotide sequence: TGTGCCAGCAGCGGGGAGAGGTACGAGCAGTACTTC.

This clonotype appeared a single time. The J gene is TRBJ1-1, the V gene TRBV10-3; no reliable D call. V gave up 2 bases and J gave up 4 bases, with 8 bases separating them. Germline values: CDR1 ENHRY, CDR2 SYGVKD. This CDR3 has 13 residues. This CDR3 is CAISERLATEAFF. For the CDR3, the DNA is TGTGCCATCAGTGAGCGGCTGGCCACTGAAGCTTTCTTT.

This clonotype was counted many times. This sequence joins TRBV7-2 and TRBJ1-5, with a tentative D call TRBD1 (5 bases). V gave up 3 bases and J gave up 5 bases, with 11 bases separating them. CDR1 SGHTA and CDR2 FQGNSA come from the germline V gene. The CDR3 has 14 residues. The CDR3 DNA reads as TGTGCCAGCAGCTTGGGGCCAGGCCATCAGCCCCAGCATTTT. Amino acid sequence: CASSLGPGHQPQHF.